This entry lists 32 T cell receptor beta chains sequenced from one sample in a study of cytomegalovirus exposure and HLA in healthy donors. The study ran its PCR with 60 Vbeta and 13 Jbeta primers. This table comes from immunoSEQ multiplex PCR, and its TCRdb copy is limited to in-frame clones, with some not included. The table has approximately 140,000 clones, approximately 70% seen once. Sequencing was done on a sample of PBMCs. These TCRs come from a human donor in good health.

The rearrangement links TRBV10-3 to TRBJ2-1; TRBD1 matches 7 bases. CDR1 and CDR2 from the germline V gene are ENHRY and SYGVKD. With V trimmed by 4 bases and J by 5 bases, 2 bases remained unmatched. There are 13 residues in the CDR3. CDR3 coding DNA: TGTGCCATCAGTGGTGGGACAGACAATGAGCAGTTCTTC. This codes for CAISGGTDNEQFF.

This clone was observed once. V and J are TRBV5-4 and TRBJ2-3; 12 nucleotides match TRBD2. Trimming removed 4 bases from V and 3 bases from J; junction bases left unmatched: 6. The CDR3 consists of 16 residues. Germline CDR1 reads SGHNT; CDR2 reads YYREEE (reference sequence). In DNA, the CDR3 is TGTGCCAGCAGCCTGACTAGCGGGAGTGTAACAGATACGCAGTATTTT. Its translation is CASSLTSGSVTDTQYF.

For this clone: The junction departs from the called germline gene at one end, perhaps through a read error. This chain joins TRBV2 and TRBJ2-4; 10 bases are a match to TRBD1. The CDR3 length is 13 residues. The V gene's germline CDR1 is SNHLY and CDR2 FYNNEI. For the CDR3, the DNA is TGTGCCAGCAGTTTCCAGGACAGGGGGGCACCCGACTTC. It encodes CASSFQDRGAPDF.

The rearrangement uses TRBV10-1 and TRBJ2-3, with D unresolved. V was pared by 3 bases and J by 9 bases, with 13 bases between. Germline V gene data show CDR1 as WNHNN and CDR2 as SYGVQD (reference sequence). CDR3 length equals 13 residues. This CDR3 is CASSDLEVETQYF. CDR3 sequence (DNA): TGCGCCAGCAGTGACTTAGAGGTAGAGACGCAGTATTTT.

The CDR3 sequence is CASSKQGQAYNEQFF. The CDR3 DNA reads TGTGCCAGCAGTAAACAGGGCCAGGCCTACAATGAGCAGTTCTTC. The gene calls are TRBV6-5 and TRBJ2-1; tentatively, D is TRBD1 (6 bases). Trimming cost V 5 bases and J 2 bases, with 13 bases left between them. CDR3 length equals 15 residues. CDR1 and CDR2 (germline): MNHEY, SVGAGI.

The chain links TRBV10-3 to TRBJ1-2; D is unclear. V shed 0 bases and J shed 7 bases, with 9 bases lying between them. Germline values: CDR1 ENHRY, CDR2 SYGVKD. The CDR3 length is 13 residues. The CDR3, as DNA: TGTGCCATCAGTGAGTCATTTGGCGGTGGCTACACCTTC. It yields the protein CAISESFGGGYTF.

Only a few counts were recorded for this clone. This chain connects TRBV7-8 to TRBJ2-2, with TRBD2 matching 7 bases. The CDR3 length is 15 residues. Germline lookup yields CDR1 SGHVS and CDR2 FQNEAQ. V trimming: 5 bases; J trimming: 4 bases; junction bases outside the gene matches: 7. CDR3 DNA: TGTGCCAGCAGCCGGACGGGGGGTACCACCGGGGAGCTGTTTTTT. As protein: CASSRTGGTTGELFF.

This chain links TRBV5-1 with TRBJ2-1; 11 bases are shared with TRBD1. The V gene's germline CDR1 is SGHRS and CDR2 YFSETQ. CDR3 size: 17 residues. After removal of 1 base from V and 7 bases from J, the junction contained 10 bases not matched to a gene. CDR3 DNA: TGCGCCAGCAGCTTGTTTTCTGGCGGGACAGGGGGGAATGAGCAGTTCTTC. It codes for CASSLFSGGTGGNEQFF.

The V call is TRBV19, the J call TRBJ2-2; TRBD1 might be the D (6 bases). The CDR3 is 15 residues long. Between the trimmed V and J ends, which lost 4 bases and 0 bases, there was a span of 9 bases. Germline assignment: CDR1 LNHDA and CDR2 SQIVND (reference sequence). The chain's CDR3 is CASSSRTANTGELFF. The CDR3 DNA follows: TGTGCCAGTAGTAGCCGGACAGCGAACACCGGGGAGCTGTTTTTT.

Only a few counts were recorded for this clone. V is TRBV9 and J is TRBJ2-5, with D perhaps TRBD2 (6 bases). This CDR3 is built from 14 residues. CDR1 and CDR2 from the germline V gene are SGDLS and YYNGEE. V lost 3 bases, J lost 4 bases, and 13 bases lay in between. CDR3 region: CASSDGGWAETQYF. The CDR3 nucleotides read TGTGCCAGCAGCGACGGGGGTTGGGCAGAGACCCAGTACTTC.

The chain uses TRBV11-1 and TRBJ2-7, with 11 nucleotides matching TRBD1. Germline V gene lookup returns CDR1 SGHAT and CDR2 FQDESV (reference sequence). V was pared by 6 bases and J by 5 bases, with 6 bases of the junction left unmatched. This CDR3 is 14 amino acids long. The CDR3 is CASRDRDRGNEQYF. The DNA of the CDR3 is TGTGCCAGCAGAGATCGGGACAGGGGGAACGAGCAGTACTTC.

This clone is a singleton in its sample. V is TRBV11-2 and J is TRBJ1-1; D is undetermined. The CDR3 consists of 13 residues. V lost 1 base and J lost 0, with 3 bases in between. Per germline, CDR1 SGHAT and CDR2 FQNNGV. This CDR3 reads CASSLGLNTEAFF. The CDR3 DNA sequence: TGTGCCAGCAGCTTAGGGCTGAACACTGAAGCTTTCTTT.

A remark on this clone: Mismatch with germline at one junction end may stem from a read error. Distinct nucleotide sequences in the sample also encode this CDR3. The genes are TRBV4-1 and TRBJ2-2; a weak D match, TRBD2 (5 bases). Per germline, CDR1 MGHRA and CDR2 YSYEKL. CDR3 length equals 13 residues. The chain's CDR3 is CASSQDNSGELFF. CDR3 nucleotide sequence: TGCGCCAGCAGCCAAGATAACTCCGGGGAGCTGTTTTTC.

The V gene is TRBV13, the J gene TRBJ2-1; 7 bases agree with TRBD1. In germline, CDR1 is PRHDT, CDR2 FYEKMQ (reference sequence). Trimming cost V 5 bases and J 6 bases; bases outside gene matches: 4. The length of the CDR3 is 13 residues. CDR3 bases: TGTGCCAGCAGCACCCGGGACAGCAATGAGCAGTTCTTC. Protein: CASSTRDSNEQFF.

This chain connects TRBV27 to TRBJ2-6, with a weak D call TRBD2 (6 bases). Germline V gene sequence: CDR1 MNHEY, CDR2 SMNVEV (reference sequence). The V end was cut by 3 bases, the J end by 0 bases, with 9 bases between. The CDR3 runs to 16 residues. CDR3 sequence (DNA): TGTGCCAGCAGTTTTAACGGGGGCTCTGGGGCCAACGTCCTGACTTTC. Its protein product is CASSFNGGSGANVLTF.

The chain carries TRBV6-5 and TRBJ2-3, with D uncertain. Germline-derived CDR1 and CDR2 are MNHEY and SVGAGI. The CDR3 is 15 residues long. V was trimmed by 2 bases and J by 4 bases, leaving 13 bases between them. CDR3 amino acids: CASSYRETVSDTQYF. The CDR3 DNA is TGTGCCAGCAGTTACCGTGAAACAGTTTCAGATACGCAGTATTTT.

The V and J genes are TRBV5-4 and TRBJ2-1; 7 nucleotides align to TRBD2. The CDR3 runs to 16 residues. Germline loops: CDR1 SGHNT, CDR2 YYREEE (reference sequence). Losses at the gene ends were 3 bases for V and 0 bases for J; bases not matched to a gene: 6. In DNA, the CDR3 is TGTGCCAGCAGCTCCCAGACTAGCCCCTCCTACAATGAGCAGTTCTTC. The encoded protein is CASSSQTSPSYNEQFF.

The chain recombines TRBV20-1 with TRBJ2-7; D is unclear. The CDR3 is 11 amino acids. V gave up 5 bases and J gave up 6 bases, with 11 bases separating them. Germline V gene lookup returns CDR1 DFQATT and CDR2 SNEGSKA (reference sequence). CDR3 sequence (DNA): TGCAGTGCTCCCCTAGTGACCGAGCAGTACTTC. Amino acids: CSAPLVTEQYF.

This clone rates as medium-sized. J is TRBJ1-5 and V is TRBV6-1; D is ambiguous. With 4 bases removed from V and 4 bases from J, the gap between germline ends came to 11 bases. This CDR3 comprises 14 residues. Germline loops: CDR1 MNHNS, CDR2 SASEGT. CDR3 sequence reads: CASSASTPNQPQHF. The DNA of the CDR3 is TGTGCCAGCAGTGCTTCGACACCTAATCAGCCCCAGCATTTT.

CDR3 DNA sequence: TGTGCCAGCAGGGCGGGGGGCGTCAATCAGCCCCAGCATTTT. Translation gives CASRAGGVNQPQHF. The chain links TRBV28 to TRBJ1-5, with D possibly TRBD1 on 6 matching bases. Germline CDR1 is MDHEN and CDR2 is SYDVKM. The CDR3 contains 14 residues. Deletions cut 6 bases from V and 3 bases from J, with 12 bases between.

The genes are TRBV7-6 and TRBJ2-1; 7 positions match TRBD2. V lost 4 bases to trimming and J lost 0 bases; unmatched junction nucleotides: 6. Germline V gives CDR1 SGHVS, CDR2 FNYEAQ. The CDR3 contains 16 residues. The CDR3 loop reads CASSSTSESSYNEQFF. DNA of the CDR3: TGTGCCAGCAGCTCTACTAGCGAGAGCTCCTACAATGAGCAGTTCTTC.

V usage is TRBV5-4 and J usage is TRBJ2-3, with D perhaps TRBD1 (5 bases). Germline assignment: CDR1 SGHNT and CDR2 YYREEE (reference sequence). This CDR3 spans 18 amino acids. Trimming shortened V by 1 base and J by 2 bases, and 20 bases separated the two germline ends. The CDR3 bases are TGTGCCAGCAGCTTGTGGATCGGTGACAGATATAACACAGATACGCAGTATTTT. This sequence encodes CASSLWIGDRYNTDTQYF.

This chain connects TRBV4-1 to TRBJ2-3; D perhaps matches TRBD1 (7 bases). The V end lost 0 bases, the J end lost 6 bases, and 16 bases lay between the germline ends. The CDR3 spans 16 residues. The germline V gene encodes CDR1 MGHRA and CDR2 YSYEKL. The CDR3 nucleotides read TGCGCCAGCAGCCAAGACACGGGAGCAGGGGGTGATACGCAGTATTTT. Its translation is CASSQDTGAGGDTQYF.

The V gene is TRBV5-6, the J gene TRBJ1-6; D possibly corresponds to TRBD1 (5 bases). CDR3 length: 16 amino acids. CDR1 and CDR2 from the germline V gene are SGHDT and YYEEEE. V was trimmed by 2 bases and J by 4 bases, leaving 13 bases between them. CDR3 residues: CASSFGGVAYNSPLHF. The CDR3 nucleotides are TGTGCCAGCAGCTTCGGGGGGGTGGCGTATAATTCACCCCTCCACTTT.

This chain connects TRBV5-6 to TRBJ1-2; D gene ambiguous. Trimming cost V 2 bases and J 2 bases, with 7 bases left between them. CDR3 size: 13 residues. Germline-derived CDR1 and CDR2 are SGHDT and YYEEEE. The CDR3 coding sequence is TGTGCCAGCAGCTTCCCGACAAACTATGGCTACACCTTC. Encoded protein: CASSFPTNYGYTF. Looking up the rest from reference TRBV5-6 and TRBJ1-2 gives the full variable domain: DAGVTQSPTHLIKTRGQQVTLRCSPKSGHDTVSWYQQALGQGPQFIFQYYEEEERQRGNFPDRFSGHQFPNYSSELNVNALLLGDSALYLCASSFPTNYGYTFGSGTRLTVV.

The J gene is TRBJ1-6, the V gene TRBV2; 7 bases fit TRBD1. Per germline, CDR1 SNHLY and CDR2 FYNNEI. CDR3 length: 14 residues. Unmatched junction bases numbered 4, after V lost 4 bases and J lost 7 bases. In DNA form, the CDR3 reads TGTGCCAGCAGTGCAGGGGGACCAAATTCACCCCTCCACTTT. As protein: CASSAGGPNSPLHF.

V usage is TRBV28 and J usage is TRBJ1-6; 7 bases line up with TRBD1. V was pared by 5 bases and J by 6 bases, with 7 bases of the junction left unmatched. The CDR3 is made up of 15 amino acids. Germline V gene sequence: CDR1 MDHEN, CDR2 SYDVKM. DNA for the CDR3: TGTGCCAGCAGTCCAGGGGGTATGATTAATTCACCCCTCCACTTT. It translates to CASSPGGMINSPLHF.

This rearrangement joins TRBV4-1 to TRBJ2-7; tentative D call: TRBD2 (5 bases). Per the germline V gene, CDR1 is MGHRA and CDR2 is YSYEKL. Trimming took 0 bases from V and 1 from J, leaving 10 bases between them. The CDR3 consists of 15 residues. The CDR3 coding sequence is TGCGCCAGCAGCCAAGATGTCAGCGGATCCTACGAGCAGTACTTC. This codes for CASSQDVSGSYEQYF.

The chain carries TRBV4-1 and TRBJ1-2; D not certain. The CDR3 has 13 residues. The germline V gene encodes CDR1 MGHRA and CDR2 YSYEKL. The V gene lost 1 base and the J gene lost 4 bases, with 7 bases spanning the gap. The CDR3 region has the DNA TGCGCCAGCAGCCAAGTCCTCCGCTATGGCTACACCTTC. Protein: CASSQVLRYGYTF.

The chain combines TRBV6-1 with TRBJ2-2, with 7 bases identical to TRBD1. V shed 7 bases, J shed 5 bases, and the junction held 7 bases outside the gene matches. The CDR3 is 14 amino acids. CDR1 and CDR2 (germline): MNHNS, SASEGT. CDR3 sequence (DNA): TGTGCCAGCACGACAGGGAAAAGGACCGGGGAGCTGTTTTTT. It translates to CASTTGKRTGELFF.

V usage is TRBV6-5 and J usage is TRBJ2-4; TRBD2 matches 10 bases. This CDR3 contains 15 residues. V lost 4 bases, J lost 6 bases, and 6 bases stayed unmatched. The germline CDR1 and CDR2 sequences are MNHEY and SVGAGI. CDR3 in DNA: TGTGCCAGCAGTTGGCTAGCGGGAGTGGGAAACATTCAGTACTTC. This gives the protein CASSWLAGVGNIQYF.

V usage is TRBV29-1 and J usage is TRBJ1-1; the match to TRBD1 covers 7 bases. Germline assignment: CDR1 SQVTM and CDR2 ANQGSEA. The J segment lost 4 bases and the V segment lost 1 base, leaving 6 bases of the junction unmatched. The CDR3 is made up of 14 amino acids. CDR3 amino acids: CSVEVDRVGTEAFF. In DNA, the CDR3 is TGCAGCGTTGAAGTAGACAGGGTTGGCACTGAAGCTTTCTTT.